Each of the 24 T cell receptor beta chains below was sequenced from the same sample in a study of blood T cell repertoires in COVID-19. Libraries were prepared by immunoSEQ multiplex PCR; TCRdb keeps only in-frame clonotypes and omits some of them. The sample contains about 350,000 clones, 88% of which appear only once. The sample taken for sequencing was PBMCs or T cells enriched from blood (not recorded which). The receptors here all came from a woman aged 25 to 39 who had been exposed to COVID-19.

This clone has more than one count but fewer than ten. The chain joins TRBV27 to TRBJ2-1; TRBD2 matches at 8 bases. The CDR3 has 18 amino acids. CDR1 is MNHEY, CDR2 SMNVEV, per germline (reference sequence). The V segment lost 5 bases and the J segment 3 bases; nucleotides outside the gene matches: 15. CDR3 DNA sequence: TGTGCCAGCAGTCTCAGCGGAGCGGGGGAAGGGGGCTACAATGAGCAGTTCTTC. It codes for CASSLSGAGEGGYNEQFF.

This clone was found once. The chain couples TRBV7-9 to TRBJ1-2; TRBD1 agrees at 7 bases. V trimming: 2 bases; J trimming: 4 bases; junction bases outside the gene matches: 7. The CDR3 totals 15 residues. CDR1 and CDR2 (germline): SEHNR, FQNEAQ (reference sequence). The DNA of the CDR3 is TGTGCCAGCAGCTTAACCTCGGCAGGGGGCTATGGCTACACCTTC. Translating it yields CASSLTSAGGYGYTF.

A word on this clone: Other DNA sequences of this sample code for an identical CDR3. This chain uses TRBV5-1 with TRBJ1-4; no clear D gene. The CDR3 has 14 amino acids. With 4 bases removed from V and 0 bases from J, the gap between germline ends came to 7 bases. CDR1 and CDR2 from the germline V gene are SGHRS and YFSETQ. CDR3 amino acids: CASSPLATNEKLFF. CDR3 coding DNA: TGCGCCAGCAGCCCCCTTGCAACTAATGAAAAACTGTTTTTT.

This clone was seen just once. The chain combines TRBV19 with TRBJ1-2; D may be TRBD1 (5 bases). V was shortened by 6 bases and J by 2 bases, with 22 bases between the two germline ends. This CDR3 spans 17 amino acids. Germline lookup yields CDR1 LNHDA and CDR2 SQIVND (reference sequence). CDR3 sequence reads: CASRGVFILRRNYGYTF. CDR3 nucleotides: TGTGCCAGTAGAGGGGTATTTATCTTACGAAGAAACTATGGCTACACCTTC.

The V and J genes are TRBV12-3 or TRBV12-4 and TRBJ2-6, with D unresolved. V was trimmed by 5 bases and J by 4 bases, leaving 6 bases between them. The CDR3 is made up of 13 amino acids. The chain's CDR3 is CASSNTGANVLTF. The CDR3 region has the DNA TGTGCCAGCAGTAACACAGGGGCCAACGTCCTGACTTTC.

CDR3 amino acids: CASTTTGVYGYTF. CDR3 DNA: TGTGCCAGCACCACGACAGGGGTCTATGGCTACACCTTC. This chain joins TRBV28 and TRBJ1-2; 8 positions match TRBD1. V shed 7 bases, J shed 4 bases, and the junction held 5 bases outside the gene matches. The CDR3 sequence is 13 residues long. Germline loops: CDR1 MDHEN, CDR2 SYDVKM.

The chain links TRBV3-1 (or the pseudogene TRBV3-2) to TRBJ2-4; a weak D match, TRBD2 (6 bases). Trimming shortened V by 1 base and J by 1 base, and 11 bases separated the two germline ends. Per the germline V gene, CDR1 is LGHDT and CDR2 is YNNKEL (reference sequence). The CDR3 is 16 amino acids. DNA for the CDR3: TGTGCCAGCAGCCAAGTTCGCCGGGGGGCCAAAAACATTCAGTACTTC. Its translation: CASSQVRRGAKNIQYF.

The chain employs TRBV18 and TRBJ1-2, with D perhaps TRBD1 (5 bases). The CDR3 is 16 amino acids. Trimming cost V 0 bases and J 4 bases, with 15 bases left between them. CDR1 is KGHSH, CDR2 LQKENI, per germline. The CDR3 DNA reads as TGTGCCAGCTCACCACCCACAGGTTCCCTGCCCTATGGCTACACCTTC. The encoded protein is CASSPPTGSLPYGYTF. The entire variable domain, with the rest obtained from reference TRBV18 and TRBJ1-2, is as follows: NAGVMQNPRHLVRRRGQEARLRCSPMKGHSHVYWYRQLPEEGLKFMVYLQKENIIDESGMPKERFSAEFPKEGPSILRIQQVVRGDSAAYFCASSPPTGSLPYGYTFGSGTRLTVV.

The chain has TRBV27 and TRBJ2-5; 7 positions match TRBD2. The ends lost 9 bases at V and 1 base at J; junction bases unmatched: 8. Germline CDR1 reads MNHEY; CDR2 reads SMNVEV (reference sequence). This CDR3 region has 14 residues. CDR3 amino acids: CASRSSGSQETQYF. The CDR3 coding sequence is TGTGCCAGTCGCTCTAGCGGCTCCCAAGAGACCCAGTACTTC.

The rearrangement links TRBV6-5 to TRBJ2-7, with TRBD2 matching over 11 bases. The CDR3 is 16 amino acids. Germline V gene sequence: CDR1 MNHEY, CDR2 SVGAGI. V was pared by 2 bases and J by 2 bases, with 5 bases of the junction left unmatched. CDR3 sequence (DNA): TGTGCCAGCAGTTACCTCATTAGCGGGAGGGCCTACGAGCAGTACTTC. This translates into CASSYLISGRAYEQYF.

The chain joins TRBV28 to TRBJ2-1; D perhaps matches TRBD1 (6 bases). This CDR3 comprises 15 residues. The germline V gene encodes CDR1 MDHEN and CDR2 SYDVKM. Trimming removed 8 bases from V and 3 bases from J, with 17 bases in between. CDR3 coding DNA: TGTGCCAGCCCCCCGGCGATAGGGGGCTACAATGAGCAGTTCTTC. Translation gives CASPPAIGGYNEQFF. The full variable domain, its missing parts supplied by reference TRBV28 and TRBJ2-1, is DVKVTQSSRYLVKRTGEKVFLECVQDMDHENMFWYRQDPGLGLRLIYFSYDVKMKEKGDIPEGYSVSREKKERFSLILESASTNQTSMYLCASPPAIGGYNEQFFGPGTRLTVL.

This clone appeared a single time. The J gene is TRBJ2-2, the V gene TRBV27, with 12 bases that match TRBD2. Germline V gene lookup returns CDR1 MNHEY and CDR2 SMNVEV (reference sequence). V gave up 7 bases and J gave up 7 bases; unmatched junction bases: 4. The CDR3 is 14 residues long. For the CDR3, the DNA is TGTGCCAGCACGACTAGCGGGAGAAGCGGGGAGCTGTTTTTT. This translates into CASTTSGRSGELFF.

This clone is a singleton in its sample. V gene TRBV7-9 combines with J gene TRBJ2-7; TRBD1 aligns across 7 bases. Germline-derived CDR1 and CDR2 are SEHNR and FQNEAQ (reference sequence). The CDR3 has 15 amino acids. V trimming: 0 bases; J trimming: 4 bases; junction bases outside the gene matches: 6. In nucleotides, the CDR3 is TGTGCCAGCAGCTTAGCGTTGGGACAGCATTACGAGCAGTACTTC. Translation: CASSLALGQHYEQYF.

The chain joins TRBV15 to TRBJ1-1, with D perhaps TRBD1 (6 bases). Germline V gene lookup returns CDR1 LNHNV and CDR2 YYDKDF (reference sequence). The CDR3 length is 13 residues. V lost 0 bases, J lost 8 bases, and 10 bases lay in between. CDR3 region: CATSRDLDREAFF. In DNA, the CDR3 is TGTGCCACCAGCAGAGATCTCGACAGGGAAGCTTTCTTT.

The chain recombines TRBV7-2 with TRBJ2-1, with 7 bases lining up with TRBD2. There are 16 residues in the CDR3. Germline values: CDR1 SGHTA, CDR2 FQGNSA. The ends lost 2 bases at V and 5 bases at J; junction bases unmatched: 9. The CDR3, as DNA: TGTGCCAGCAGCTTACTGGCGGGAGCCCCACACAATGAGCAGTTCTTC. This sequence encodes CASSLLAGAPHNEQFF.

This chain uses TRBV7-9 with TRBJ2-7; a weak D match, TRBD1 (6 bases). This CDR3 has 16 amino acids. Germline loops: CDR1 SEHNR, CDR2 FQNEAQ (reference sequence). V shed 5 bases and J shed 0 bases, with 17 bases lying between them. The CDR3 is CASSVSWQGISYEQYF. DNA for the CDR3: TGTGCCAGCAGCGTTTCTTGGCAGGGGATCTCCTACGAGCAGTACTTC.

The chain couples TRBV29-1 to TRBJ1-2; D possibly corresponds to TRBD1 (6 bases). The CDR3 contains 12 residues. Trimming left V 5 bases short and J 3 bases short, with 10 bases between. The germline V gene has CDR1 SQVTM and CDR2 ANQGSEA. The CDR3 reads CSVRQEYYGYTF. CDR3 DNA sequence: TGCAGCGTTCGACAGGAATACTATGGCTACACCTTC.

The chain employs TRBV7-3 and TRBJ2-3; 8 nucleotides line up with TRBD2. The trim removed 3 bases at V and 2 bases at J, leaving 1 base unmatched. The germline V gene encodes CDR1 SGHTA and CDR2 FQGTGA. The CDR3 length is 14 residues. This CDR3 reads CASSFSGATDTQYF. Written as DNA, the CDR3 is TGTGCCAGCAGCTTTAGCGGGGCCACAGATACGCAGTATTTT.

The chain couples TRBV15 to TRBJ1-5; D is unresolved. Germline V lookup: CDR1 LNHNV, CDR2 YYDKDF (reference sequence). The CDR3 totals 13 residues. Trimming took 7 bases from V and 0 from J, leaving 7 bases between them. CDR3 DNA sequence: TGTGCCACCACGAGGGATAGCAATCAGCCCCAGCATTTT. Protein: CATTRDSNQPQHF.

This sequence joins TRBV24-1 and TRBJ2-2; 9 nucleotides agree with TRBD1. CDR1 and CDR2 from the germline V gene are KGHDR and SFDVKD. V was pared by 4 bases and J by 2 bases, with 10 bases of the junction left unmatched. This CDR3 comprises 18 residues. The CDR3 here is CATSDAPGTGQNTGELFF. In DNA form, the CDR3 reads TGTGCCACCAGTGACGCCCCGGGGACAGGGCAAAACACCGGGGAGCTGTTTTTT.

The CDR3 loop reads CASSNRGQAEKLFF. CDR3 bases: TGTGCCAGCAGTAACAGGGGACAGGCTGAAAAACTGTTTTTT. The chain links TRBV28 to TRBJ1-4; TRBD1 matches 8 bases. V dropped 5 bases and J dropped 7; count of bases not matched to a gene: 6. This CDR3 contains 14 residues. Germline assignment: CDR1 MDHEN and CDR2 SYDVKM.

CDR3 nucleotides: TGCAGCGTCGCAGGGGACAGGGGCCGACCAAGGACCATATATTTT. It encodes CSVAGDRGRPRTIYF. The chain links TRBV29-1 to TRBJ1-3; 10 bases agree with TRBD1. The CDR3 has 15 amino acids. V shed 6 bases, J shed 10 bases, and the junction held 15 bases outside the gene matches. Germline V gene sequence: CDR1 SQVTM, CDR2 ANQGSEA.

This chain links TRBV19 with TRBJ2-1; TRBD2 aligns across 10 bases. CDR1 is LNHDA, CDR2 SQIVND, per germline (reference sequence). J gave up 0 bases and V 3 bases, and 5 bases lay outside the gene matches. CDR3 size: 17 residues. The chain's CDR3 is CASSIPGLATSYNEQFF. Here the CDR3 DNA reads TGTGCCAGTAGTATTCCGGGACTAGCGACCTCCTACAATGAGCAGTTCTTC.

V is TRBV6-1 and J is TRBJ2-7, with D hard to call. Germline CDR1 and CDR2: MNHNS and SASEGT. The CDR3 spans 15 residues. Trimming took off 0 bases at V and 2 bases at J, with 11 bases between the two ends. Here the CDR3 reads CASSEAKTITYEQYF. In DNA form, the CDR3 reads TGTGCCAGCAGTGAAGCGAAGACAATCACCTACGAGCAGTACTTC.